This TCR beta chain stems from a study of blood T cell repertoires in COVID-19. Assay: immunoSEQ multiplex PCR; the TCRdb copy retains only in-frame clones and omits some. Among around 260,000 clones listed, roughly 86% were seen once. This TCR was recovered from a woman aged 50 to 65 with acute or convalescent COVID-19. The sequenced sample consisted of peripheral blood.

The CDR3 DNA reads as TGTGCCAGCAGCTTAGGCGGGAGGGGGAGGGCTTTCTTT. Protein product: CASSLGGRGRAFF. V and J are TRBV7-9 and TRBJ1-1, with D possibly being TRBD1 (6 bases). Germline V gene data show CDR1 as SEHNR and CDR2 as FQNEAQ (reference sequence). Trimming stripped 1 base from V and 11 bases from J, with 14 bases between. The CDR3 runs 13 residues.